This T cell receptor (beta chain) was found in a study of CXCR3-negative and CXCR3-positive naive CD8 T cells. The CDR3 extends over 15 amino acids. Germline CDR1 DFQATT, CDR2 SNEGSKA (reference sequence). Broader study findings: Naive cells, whether CXCR3-negative or CXCR3-positive, had similar TRBV-TRBJ usage, while memory cells differed.

As to this clonotype: Its antigen is unknown.

The authors prepared UMI-labeled TRB cDNA libraries by 5' RACE. TCRdb reprocessed the 5' RACE reads; each CDR3 protein has one entry and no DNA is given. The table lists about 22,000 distinct CDR3 sequences. The rearrangement uses TRBV20-1 and TRBJ2-1; the D call of TRBD1 rests on TCRdb alone, since no DNA is present to check it. The receptor was derived from a human donor in good health. Some clones in this sample may be carry-over from other donors' samples. The sample taken for sequencing was memory CD8+ T cells from blood. The CDR3 sequence: CSVRGWGYMLSEQFF.